Included here is one T cell receptor (beta chain) sequence, with context. The antigen is undetermined. The junction differs from germline at one of its ends, possibly a read error. It was RNA transcripts that yielded the amplified TCR beta CDR3 regions. HTBI primers drove first-round RT-PCR of the TCR CDR3. TCRdb ran MiXCR on the multiplex PCR reads and lists one entry per CDR3 protein. The table shows around 700,000 distinct CDR3 sequences, with just over 35% occurring only once. This entry belongs to a study of T cells in Graves' hyperthyroidism and ophthalmopathy. The overall study: Peripheral blood was obtained at initial diagnosis, preceding any treatment.

Regarding the study as a whole: Most thyroid clonotypes expanded above 0.001 appeared in blood too.

Germline assignment: CDR1 SGHNT and CDR2 YYREEE (reference sequence). This CDR3 has 13 amino acids. Calling Graves' hyperthyroidism stable meant ophthalmopathy did not progress within 18 months. With a duration under 2 months, the hyperthyroidism was newly diagnosed in patients aged 18 to 65. Sequencing was done on a sample of blood. This sequence originates from a woman aged 40 to 50 with Graves' hyperthyroidism. This chain links TRBV5-4 with TRBJ2-7; the match to TRBD1 covers 9 bases. The CDR3 sequence is CASSNQAGWDRAF. The CDR3 DNA follows: TGTGCCAGCAGCAATCAAGCGGGCTGGGACAGGGCCTTC.